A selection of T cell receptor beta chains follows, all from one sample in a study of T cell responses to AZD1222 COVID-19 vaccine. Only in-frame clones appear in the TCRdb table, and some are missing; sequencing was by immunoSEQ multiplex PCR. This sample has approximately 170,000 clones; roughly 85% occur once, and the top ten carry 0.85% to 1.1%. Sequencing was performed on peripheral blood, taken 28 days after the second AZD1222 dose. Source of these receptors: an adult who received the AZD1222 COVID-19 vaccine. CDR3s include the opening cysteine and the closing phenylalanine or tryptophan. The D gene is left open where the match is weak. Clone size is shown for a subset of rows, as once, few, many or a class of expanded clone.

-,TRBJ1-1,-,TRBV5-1,TGCGCCAGCAGCTTTCTTAGGGACACTGAAGCTTTCTTT,CASSFLRDTEAFF
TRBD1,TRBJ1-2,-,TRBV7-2,TGTGCCAGCAGCTTATTCGGACAGGTAGACTATGGCTACACCTTC,CASSLFGQVDYGYTF
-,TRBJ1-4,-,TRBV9,TGTGCCAGCAGCGTAGGAGGCGGAAATGAAAAACTGTTTTTT,CASSVGGGNEKLFF
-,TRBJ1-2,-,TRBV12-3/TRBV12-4,TGTGCCAGCAATAAAGAAGGACGTGGCTACACCTTC,CASNKEGRGYTF
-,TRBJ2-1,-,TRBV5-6,TGTGCCAGCAGCTCCACGTTGGATGAGCAGTTCTTC,CASSSTLDEQFF
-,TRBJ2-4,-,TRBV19,TGTGCCAGTAGGGCGGAACTAGCCAAAAACATTCAGTACTTC,CASRAELAKNIQYF
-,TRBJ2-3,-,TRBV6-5,TGTGCCAGCAGGTGGGTGAGCACAGATACGCAGTATTTT,CASRWVSTDTQYF
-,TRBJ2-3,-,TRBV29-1,TGCAGCGTTGACCTTATCGGGAAGAGCACAGATACGCAGTATTTT,CSVDLIGKSTDTQYF
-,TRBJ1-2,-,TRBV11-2,TGTGCCAGCAGCTTAGAGTCAGGGTCCGGCTACACCTTC,CASSLESGSGYTF
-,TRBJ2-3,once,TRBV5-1,TGCGCCAGCAGTCGGCGGCTAAAAAGGGGGTCAGATACGCAGTATTTT,CASSRRLKRGSDTQYF
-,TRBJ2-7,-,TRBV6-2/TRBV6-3,TGTGCCAGCAGTTCCAGGGATTTCTACGAGCAGTACTTC,CASSSRDFYEQYF
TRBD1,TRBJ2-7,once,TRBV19,TGTGCCAGTAGGGTGGGGGACAGGGGTCCCTACGAGCAGTACTTC,CASRVGDRGPYEQYF
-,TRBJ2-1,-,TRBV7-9,TGTGCCAGCAGCTTACCGACACCAATCGTGCAGTTCTTC,CASSLPTPIVQFF
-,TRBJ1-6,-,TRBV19,TGTGCCAGTAGTACGACGAGCTCCTATAATTCACCCCTCCACTTT,CASSTTSSYNSPLHF
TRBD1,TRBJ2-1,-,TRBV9,TGTGCCAGCAGCCTCGAAGGGGGCAGGGATGAGCAGTTCTTC,CASSLEGGRDEQFF
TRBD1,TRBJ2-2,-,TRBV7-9,TGTGCCAGCAGCTTAGGACAGGGGTCCGGGGAGCTGTTTTTT,CASSLGQGSGELFF
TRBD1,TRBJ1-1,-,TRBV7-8,TGTGCCAGCAGCCCGGACAGGGCGTCCCGCCCTTTCTTT,CASSPDRASRPFF
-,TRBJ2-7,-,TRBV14,TGTGCCAGCAGCCAAGCGGACACATTCTCGTCGACCTACGAGCAGTACTTC,CASSQADTFSSTYEQYF
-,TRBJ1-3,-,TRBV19,TGTGCCAGTGCCCTCGGTTCGGGCGGACTCTCTGGAAACACCATATATTTT,CASALGSGGLSGNTIYF
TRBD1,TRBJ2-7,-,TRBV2,TGTGCCAGCGTTTCGGGACAGGGGGCGTACGAGCAGTACTTC,CASVSGQGAYEQYF
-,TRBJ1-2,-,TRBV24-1,TGTGCCACCAACCAACTGGACCTATCAGTTAAGGGCTACACCTTC,CATNQLDLSVKGYTF